A single sample gave rise to the 32 T cell receptor beta chains below, sequenced in a study. TCRdb passed the 5' RACE reads through MiXCR, listing each CDR3 protein once. The repertoire holds more than 10,000 distinct CDR3 sequences, with less than 25% as singletons. Sequencing input: naive CD4+ T cells sorted from blood. Indicated subset: naive CD4+ T cells, CD4+CD45RA+CD25-. Every receptor here comes from a female donor with breast cancer.

The chain uses TRBV20-1 and TRBJ1-2; a possible D gene is TRBD1 (6 bases). CDR1 and CDR2 (germline): DFQATT, SNEGSKA (reference sequence). The CDR3 totals 13 residues. The germline V and J ends were trimmed by 6 bases and 2 bases, with 13 bases remaining between them. The CDR3 region is CSAQNQGNYGYTF. CDR3 nucleotide sequence: TGCAGTGCCCAAAACCAGGGGAACTATGGCTACACCTTC.

At least ten counts were recorded for this clonotype. The chain links TRBV7-9 to TRBJ2-7; 12 positions match TRBD2. The germline CDR1 and CDR2 sequences are SEHNR and FQNEAQ (reference sequence). The trim removed 4 bases at V and 6 bases at J, leaving 7 bases unmatched. This CDR3 has 15 amino acids. The CDR3 loop is CASSWVTSGRSEQYF. The CDR3 coding sequence is TGTGCCAGCAGCTGGGTCACTAGCGGGAGGAGCGAGCAGTACTTC.

This clonotype was seen at least ten times. This chain uses TRBV7-8 with TRBJ1-4; no definite D call. CDR1 SGHVS and CDR2 FQNEAQ come from the germline V gene. V dropped 3 bases and J dropped 0 bases, with 11 bases sitting between them. CDR3 length: 16 amino acids. CDR3 sequence reads: CASSFRATATNEKLFF. The CDR3 DNA is TGTGCCAGCAGCTTCCGGGCGACTGCAACTAATGAAAAACTGTTTTTT.

Sample share makes this clonotype medium-sized. The V and J genes are TRBV5-1 and TRBJ2-7; D may be TRBD2 (6 bases). Germline CDR1 and CDR2: SGHRS and YFSETQ. CDR3 length: 13 amino acids. The ends were cut back, 0 bases at V and 7 bases at J, with 11 bases in the middle. CDR3 amino acids: CASSLDPRGEQYF. In DNA, the CDR3 is TGCGCCAGCAGCTTGGATCCCCGGGGGGAGCAGTACTTC. The variable domain in full, completed from reference TRBV5-1 and TRBJ2-7, reads KAGVTQTPRYLIKTRGQQVTLSCSPISGHRSVSWYQQTPGQGLQFLFEYFSETQRNKGNFPGRFSGRQFSNSRSEMNVSTLELGDSALYLCASSLDPRGEQYFGPGTRLTVT.

This clonotype was counted ten times or more. V and J are TRBV5-1 and TRBJ2-3; D is unresolved. Trimming took off 3 bases at V and 2 bases at J, with 4 bases between the two ends. Germline CDR1 and CDR2: SGHRS and YFSETQ. The CDR3 is made up of 12 amino acids. The CDR3 sequence is CASSSFTDTQYF. The CDR3 DNA sequence: TGCGCCAGCAGCTCCTTCACAGATACGCAGTATTTT.

In the case of this clonotype: This may be a read error: a much more frequent sequence differs by one nucleotide. This chain uses TRBV6-1 with TRBJ2-1; D uncertain. The CDR3 is made up of 14 amino acids. Germline V CDR1 and CDR2: MNHNS, SASEGT. V was shortened by 8 bases and J by 3 bases, with 14 bases between the two germline ends. This CDR3 is CASQRPESYNEQFF. CDR3 DNA: TGTGCCAGCCAGAGACCGGAGAGCTACAATGAGCAGTTCTTC.

Many counts were recorded for this clonotype. This chain links TRBV10-3 with TRBJ2-1; the match to TRBD2 covers 8 bases. The CDR3 has 18 amino acids. Germline-derived CDR1 and CDR2 are ENHRY and SYGVKD. V shed 2 bases, J shed 3 bases, and the junction held 12 bases outside the gene matches. This chain's CDR3 is CAISEAPLGAGDYNEQFF. DNA for the CDR3: TGTGCCATCAGTGAGGCGCCCTTAGGAGCGGGAGACTACAATGAGCAGTTCTTC.

This clonotype was detected ten times or more. The chain couples TRBV28 to TRBJ1-1; 10 positions agree with TRBD1. The CDR3 extends over 16 amino acids. Germline V CDR1 and CDR2: MDHEN, SYDVKM. Unmatched junction bases numbered 3, after V lost 2 bases and J lost 0 bases. CDR3 loop: CASSLGTGVLNTEAFF. CDR3 nucleotide sequence: TGTGCCAGCAGTTTAGGGACAGGGGTCCTGAACACTGAAGCTTTCTTT.

With regard to this clonotype: A single base separates this from a much larger clone, so it may be a read error. The chain couples TRBV24-1 to TRBJ1-5; D gene ambiguous. This CDR3 has 12 amino acids. Per the germline V gene, CDR1 is KGHDR and CDR2 is SFDVKD. The CDR3 DNA reads TGTGCCACCAGTGACCCCAATCAGCCCCTGCATTTT. Its translation: CATSDPNQPLHF.

This clonotype was observed many times. V is TRBV20-1 and J is TRBJ1-3; D is perhaps TRBD1 (6 bases). The V gene's germline CDR1 is DFQATT and CDR2 SNEGSKA (reference sequence). Trimming took 6 bases from V and 3 from J, leaving 12 bases between them. The CDR3 has 13 residues. This CDR3 is CSAIEGGGNTIYF. In DNA, the CDR3 is TGCAGTGCCATAGAGGGGGGTGGAAACACCATATATTTT.

Regarding this clonotype: With a much larger clone just one base away, this may be a read error. This chain connects TRBV18 to TRBJ2-3; 11 nucleotides agree with TRBD2. This CDR3 has 16 amino acids. Germline lookup yields CDR1 KGHSH and CDR2 LQKENI. CDR3 sequence reads: CASSLYGTSGTDTLYF. The CDR3 nucleotides are TGTGCCAGCTCACTCTACGGGACTAGCGGCACAGATACGCTGTATTTT.

The table lists this clonotype with many counts. The J gene is TRBJ2-3, the V gene TRBV12-3 or TRBV12-4; 7 nucleotides match TRBD2. CDR3 length equals 15 residues. V lost 5 bases and J lost 1; bases outside the gene matches: 6. CDR3 nucleotides: TGTGCCAGCAGTCCCCTCGCGGGAGGCACAGATACGCAGTATTTT. Its protein is CASSPLAGGTDTQYF.

Judged by abundance, this clonotype is medium-sized. The rearrangement links TRBV9 to TRBJ2-7; perhaps D is TRBD1 or TRBD2 (5 bases each). The CDR3 is 14 amino acids. The V end was cut by 3 bases, the J end by 6 bases, with 16 bases between. The germline V gene encodes CDR1 SGDLS and CDR2 YYNGEE. The DNA for the CDR3 is TGTGCCAGCAGCGAGCACGGGGCGTCGGGCGAGCAGTACTTC. It yields the protein CASSEHGASGEQYF.

This clonotype showed up just a few times. This sequence may be a read error, since a much larger clone differs from it by one base. The J gene is TRBJ2-1, the V gene TRBV15; D may match TRBD1 or TRBD2 (5 bases each). The CDR3 loop spans 13 amino acids. The V and J ends lost 2 bases and 8 bases respectively, with 10 bases between them. Germline CDR1 LNHNV, CDR2 YYDKDF (reference sequence). The CDR3 is CATSRSRGDEQFF. The CDR3 DNA follows: TGTGCCACCAGCAGATCAAGGGGAGATGAGCAGTTCTTC.

This clonotype has at least ten counts. This chain links TRBV7-9 with TRBJ1-1; 8 nucleotides align to TRBD1. The CDR3 length is 13 residues. Germline-derived CDR1 and CDR2 are SEHNR and FQNEAQ (reference sequence). With 5 bases clipped from V and 2 bases from J, the junction kept 1 base outside the gene matches. The CDR3 DNA is TGTGCCAGCAGCGGACAGGGAAACACTGAAGCTTTCTTT. The encoded protein is CASSGQGNTEAFF.

Judged by abundance, this clonotype is medium-sized. This chain uses TRBV7-3 with TRBJ2-1; 7 nucleotides line up with TRBD1. The V segment lost 5 bases and the J segment 4 bases; nucleotides outside the gene matches: 5. This CDR3 comprises 14 residues. In germline, CDR1 is SGHTA, CDR2 FQGTGA. Written as DNA, the CDR3 is TGTGCCAGCAGCCCCGGACAGGAATACAATGAGCAGTTCTTC. Its protein is CASSPGQEYNEQFF.

This clonotype counts as medium-sized. V usage is TRBV5-1 and J usage is TRBJ1-1; D is ambiguous. Germline CDR1 SGHRS, CDR2 YFSETQ. The CDR3 has 13 residues. V was pared by 2 bases and J by 2 bases, with 7 bases between. The DNA of the CDR3 is TGCGCCAGCAGCTTAAACAGAAACACTGAAGCTTTCTTT. Protein sequence: CASSLNRNTEAFF.

The CDR3 DNA is TGTGCCAGCAGTTACGAATCGGGAAGAGCGCAGTACTTC. Translating gives CASSYESGRAQYF. The J gene is TRBJ2-7, the V gene TRBV6-5, with a weak D call TRBD2 (5 bases). V was clipped by 2 bases and J by 9 bases, with 14 bases between them. Germline CDR1 reads MNHEY; CDR2 reads SVGAGI. The CDR3 is made up of 13 amino acids.

To note about this clonotype: Possible read error: a much larger clone is one base away. The chain is built from TRBV5-4 and TRBJ1-2; possibly TRBD1 for D (5 bases). Germline V gene sequence: CDR1 SGHNT, CDR2 YYREEE (reference sequence). The CDR3 covers 13 residues. CDR3 sequence reads: CASSLQEGYGYIF. Here the CDR3 DNA reads TGTGCCAGCAGCTTGCAGGAGGGGTATGGCTACATCTTC.

Only a few counts were recorded for this clonotype. A much larger clone differs by one base, so this may be a read error. This chain joins TRBV29-1 and TRBJ2-3; no reliable D call. CDR1 is SQVTM and CDR2 is ANQGSEA in the germline V gene. CDR3 length: 13 amino acids. CDR3 coding DNA: TGCAGCGTTGCGTTCGCCGGCACAGATTCGCAGTATTTT. The encoded protein is CSVAFAGTDSQYF.

This clonotype showed up many times. The chain combines TRBV6-4 with TRBJ2-2, with D unresolved. V was pared by 6 bases and J by 7 bases, with 12 bases between. CDR3 length: 13 amino acids. Looked up from germline, CDR1 is MRHNA and CDR2 is SNTAGT. CDR3 nucleotide sequence: TGTGCCAGCAGCATGGTCCCTCACGGGGAGCTGTTTTTT. It translates to CASSMVPHGELFF.

By its share, this clonotype is medium-sized (0.01 to 0.1%). The rearrangement links TRBV6-6 to TRBJ1-1; D unclear. Germline V CDR1 and CDR2: MNHNY, SVGAGI (reference sequence). This CDR3 region has 15 residues. The V end lost 4 bases, the J end lost 2 bases, and 14 bases lay between the germline ends. The CDR3 sequence is CASSSVGLVNTEAFF. CDR3 sequence (DNA): TGTGCCAGCAGTTCGGTTGGACTCGTTAACACTGAAGCTTTCTTT.

This clonotype was observed many times. The chain carries TRBV15 and TRBJ2-1; D remains unclear. The germline V and J ends were trimmed by 3 bases and 9 bases, with 12 bases remaining between them. This CDR3 is built from 13 residues. The germline V gene has CDR1 LNHNV and CDR2 YYDKDF (reference sequence). The chain's CDR3 is CATSSQMGSEQFF. Written as DNA, the CDR3 is TGTGCCACCAGCAGCCAGATGGGTAGTGAGCAGTTCTTC.

This clonotype was found many times. CDR3 region: CSARMDSNQPQHF. The CDR3, as DNA: TGCAGTGCTAGAATGGACAGCAATCAGCCCCAGCATTTT. V and J are TRBV20-1 and TRBJ1-5; D not certain. The V end was cut by 2 bases, the J end by 1 base, with 6 bases between. CDR1 is DFQATT, CDR2 SNEGSKA, per germline (reference sequence). The CDR3 is 13 residues long.

This clonotype was observed at least ten times. CDR3 DNA: TGCAGCGTTCGGCAGCTACCCGGGGTGGACACTGAAGCTTTCTTT. Translated: CSVRQLPGVDTEAFF. The chain employs TRBV29-1 and TRBJ1-1; D gene unclear. Germline lookup yields CDR1 SQVTM and CDR2 ANQGSEA. Trimming pared 5 bases from V and 3 bases from J, leaving 19 bases between. The CDR3 covers 15 residues. Supplemented by reference TRBV29-1 and TRBJ1-1, the full variable domain reads SAVISQKPSRDICQRGTSLTIQCQVDSQVTMMFWYRQQPGQSLTLIATANQGSEATYESGFVIDKFPISRPNLTFSTLTVSNMSPEDSSIYLCSVRQLPGVDTEAFFGQGTRLTVV.

This clonotype was seen ten or more times. V and J are TRBV3-1 and TRBJ1-5, with 8 positions matching TRBD1. V lost 4 bases, J lost 4 bases, and 0 bases stayed unmatched. Germline V gives CDR1 LGHDT, CDR2 YNNKEL (reference sequence). This CDR3 is 13 amino acids long. CDR3 sequence (DNA): TGTGCCAGCAGCCGGACAGGGAATCAGCCCCAGCATTTT. Protein product: CASSRTGNQPQHF.

Many counts were recorded for this clonotype. The chain links TRBV18 to TRBJ2-7, with D unclear. The V and J ends lost 6 bases and 0 bases respectively, with 6 bases between them. The V gene's germline CDR1 is KGHSH and CDR2 LQKENI. The CDR3 loop spans 12 amino acids. In DNA form, the CDR3 reads TGTGCCAGCTCTTCCAGCTCCTACGAGCAGTACTTC. This encodes CASSSSSYEQYF.

This clonotype has a handful of counts. The gene calls are TRBV30 and TRBJ2-1; perhaps TRBD1 as D (6 bases). Trimming stripped 5 bases from V and 1 base from J, with 15 bases between. CDR3 length: 15 residues. Germline assignment: CDR1 GTSNPN and CDR2 SVGIG (reference sequence). CDR3 amino acids: CAWEGVAGSYNEQFF. DNA for the CDR3: TGTGCCTGGGAGGGGGTAGCAGGGTCCTACAATGAGCAGTTCTTC.

The V gene is TRBV29-1, the J gene TRBJ2-1; D possibly corresponds to TRBD2 (5 bases). The V gene's germline CDR1 is SQVTM and CDR2 ANQGSEA. The V end lost 3 bases, the J end lost 14 bases, and 17 bases lay between the germline ends. This CDR3 comprises 12 residues. CDR3 coding DNA: TGCAGCGTTGATGGCATTAAAGCCGGGGAGTTCTTC. Its protein product is CSVDGIKAGEFF.

Worth noting for this clonotype: The CDR3 does not close with the conserved phenylalanine or tryptophan, likely indicating a read error. The chain recombines TRBV12-3 or TRBV12-4 with TRBJ1-5; 7 nucleotides align to TRBD1. Germline trimming cut 6 bases from V and 0 bases from J; bases unmatched to any gene: 11. The CDR3 sequence is 17 residues long. The CDR3 loop reads CASSRRGTAYSNQPQHL. The CDR3, as DNA: TGTGCCAGCAGCCGAAGGGGGACAGCTTATAGCAATCAGCCCCAGCATCTT.

As to this clonotype: This may come from a read error, since a much larger clone is one base off. The chain uses TRBV5-1 and TRBJ1-2, with TRBD1 matching over 7 bases. The CDR3 is 14 residues long. Germline V gene sequence: CDR1 SGHRS, CDR2 YFSETQ. The CDR3: CASSLGQGSRGCTF. The CDR3 DNA is TGCGCCAGCAGCTTGGGACAGGGAAGTAGGGGCTGCACCTTC.

This clonotype has just a few counts. As the CDR3 is not closed by the conserved phenylalanine or tryptophan, this likely results from a read error. The chain is built from TRBV6-6 and TRBJ2-1; a weak D match, TRBD2 (6 bases). The length of the CDR3 is 14 residues. The germline V gene encodes CDR1 MNHNY and CDR2 SVGAGI (reference sequence). V was trimmed by 9 bases and J by 5 bases, leaving 17 bases between them. For the CDR3, the DNA is TGTGCCAGTCGCCTGGGGGGTGAAGACAATGAGCAGTTCCTC. Protein product: CASRLGGEDNEQFL.